This T cell receptor (beta chain) was retrieved from a study of CD8+CD57+ T cells in acquired aplastic anemia. Overall study results and limits: Significance was not reached for CD8+ Simpson's diversity between patients and controls.

Using genomic DNA as the template, TCR beta VDJ and CDR3 profiling was carried out. From the reads, TCRdb called clonotypes with MiXCR, one entry per CDR3 protein. The sample has hundreds of thousands of distinct CDR3 sequences; around 46% are singletons. Individuals selected for sequencing had exhibited CD8+CD57+ cell expansion on flow cytometry. None of the patients had been given any therapy when their blood was sampled. This clonotype was detected many times. Its antigen is unknown. This clonotype originated in a human donor with aplastic anemia. The sample comprised sorted CD4+, CD8+, or CD8+CD57+ T cells (not recorded which) from PBMCs.

This CDR3 is CASRGLSPYNEQFF. The CDR3, as DNA: TGCGCCAGCAGGGGACTATCCCCCTACAATGAGCAGTTCTTC. This sequence joins TRBV10-2 and TRBJ2-1; TRBD2 aligns across 7 bases. From germline, CDR1 is WSHSY and CDR2 SAAADI. The CDR3 loop spans 14 amino acids. Unmatched junction bases numbered 4, after V lost 6 bases and J lost 2 bases.